This T cell receptor (beta chain) was sequenced for a study of blood T cells in healthy people across ages. Next came a second PCR, run for roughly 6 to 11 cycles, which used a sample-barcoded 5' primer along with a J-beta primer mix. TCRdb re-called the 5' RACE reads through MiXCR, storing one row per CDR3 protein. Of around 1,000,000 distinct CDR3 sequences listed, roughly two fifths are singletons. Germline CDR1 KGHDR, CDR2 SFDVKD. This CDR3 has 14 amino acids. Between the trimmed V and J ends, which lost 4 bases and 0 bases, there was a span of 6 bases. This clonotype was counted only a few times.

Sequencing used blood. The chain is built from TRBV24-1 and TRBJ2-1; weak D call: TRBD1 (5 bases). The sequence was collected from a man aged 18-30 years in good health. The CDR3 region is CATSDRASYNEQFF. The DNA for the CDR3 is TGTGCCACCAGTGACAGGGCCTCCTACAATGAGCAGTTCTTC.